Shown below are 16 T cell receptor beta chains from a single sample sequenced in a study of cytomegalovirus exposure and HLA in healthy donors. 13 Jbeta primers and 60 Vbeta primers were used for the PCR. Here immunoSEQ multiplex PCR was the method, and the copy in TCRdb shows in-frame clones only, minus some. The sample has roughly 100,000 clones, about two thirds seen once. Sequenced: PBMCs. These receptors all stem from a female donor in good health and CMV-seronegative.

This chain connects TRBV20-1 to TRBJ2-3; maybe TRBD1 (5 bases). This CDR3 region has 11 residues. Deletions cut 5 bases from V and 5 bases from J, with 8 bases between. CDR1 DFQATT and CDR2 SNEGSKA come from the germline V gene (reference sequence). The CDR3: CSAVTGDTQYF. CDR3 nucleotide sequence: TGCAGTGCTGTAACAGGAGATACGCAGTATTTT.

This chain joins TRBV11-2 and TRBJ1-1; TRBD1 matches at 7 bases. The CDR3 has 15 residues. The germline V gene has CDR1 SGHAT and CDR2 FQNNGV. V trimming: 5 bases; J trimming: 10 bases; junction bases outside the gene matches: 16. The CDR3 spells CASSGYRGRALGAFF. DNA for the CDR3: TGTGCCAGCAGCGGATACAGGGGAAGAGCCCTTGGAGCTTTCTTT. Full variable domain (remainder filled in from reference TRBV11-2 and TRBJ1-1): EAGVAQSPRYKIIEKRQSVAFWCNPISGHATLYWYQQILGQGPKLLIQFQNNGVVDDSQLPKDRFSAERLKGVDSTLKIQPAKLEDSAVYLCASSGYRGRALGAFFGQGTRLTVV.

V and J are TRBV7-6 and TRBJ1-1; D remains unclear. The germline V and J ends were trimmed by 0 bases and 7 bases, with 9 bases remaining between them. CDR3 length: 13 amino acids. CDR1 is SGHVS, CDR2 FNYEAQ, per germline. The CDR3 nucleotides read TGTGCCAGCAGCTTAGCGCCAGGAGGTGAAGCTTTCTTT. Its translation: CASSLAPGGEAFF.

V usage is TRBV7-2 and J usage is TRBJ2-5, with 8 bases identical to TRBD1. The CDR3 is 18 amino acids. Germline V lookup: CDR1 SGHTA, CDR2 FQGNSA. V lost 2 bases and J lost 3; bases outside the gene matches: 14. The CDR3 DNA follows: TGTGCCAGCAGCTTAACGTGGGCGGGCAGGGGGCGAAAAGAGACCCAGTACTTC. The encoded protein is CASSLTWAGRGRKETQYF.

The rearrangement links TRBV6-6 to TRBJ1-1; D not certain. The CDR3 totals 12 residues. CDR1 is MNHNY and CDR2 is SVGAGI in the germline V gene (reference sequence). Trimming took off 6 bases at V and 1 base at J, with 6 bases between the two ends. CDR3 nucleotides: TGTGCCAGCAGCCTCAGGAACACTGAAGCTTTCTTT. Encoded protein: CASSLRNTEAFF.

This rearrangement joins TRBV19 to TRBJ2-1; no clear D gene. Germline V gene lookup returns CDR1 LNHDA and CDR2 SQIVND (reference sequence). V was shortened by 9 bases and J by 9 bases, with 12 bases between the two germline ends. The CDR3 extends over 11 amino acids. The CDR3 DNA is TGTGCCAGCGCTCATCACGGTGAGCAGTTCTTC. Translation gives CASAHHGEQFF.

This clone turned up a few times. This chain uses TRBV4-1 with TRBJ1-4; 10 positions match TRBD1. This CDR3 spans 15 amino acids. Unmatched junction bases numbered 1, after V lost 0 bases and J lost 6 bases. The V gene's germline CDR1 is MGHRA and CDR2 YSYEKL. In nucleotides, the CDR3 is TGCGCCAGCAGCCAAGAAGGGACAGGGGATGAAAAACTGTTTTTT. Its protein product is CASSQEGTGDEKLFF.

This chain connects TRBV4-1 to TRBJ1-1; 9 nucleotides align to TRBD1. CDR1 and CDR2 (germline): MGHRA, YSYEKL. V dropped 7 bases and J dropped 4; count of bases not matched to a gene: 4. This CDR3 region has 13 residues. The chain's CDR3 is CASKGQGGTEAFF. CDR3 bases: TGCGCCAGCAAGGGACAGGGTGGCACTGAAGCTTTCTTT.

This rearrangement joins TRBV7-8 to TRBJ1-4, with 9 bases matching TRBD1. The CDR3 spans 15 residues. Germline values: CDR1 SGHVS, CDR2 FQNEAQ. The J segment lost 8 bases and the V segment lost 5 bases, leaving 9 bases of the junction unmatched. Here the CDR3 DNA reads TGTGCCAGCAGCGCCCGGGACAGGGTTGGAGAAAAACTGTTTTTT. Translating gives CASSARDRVGEKLFF.

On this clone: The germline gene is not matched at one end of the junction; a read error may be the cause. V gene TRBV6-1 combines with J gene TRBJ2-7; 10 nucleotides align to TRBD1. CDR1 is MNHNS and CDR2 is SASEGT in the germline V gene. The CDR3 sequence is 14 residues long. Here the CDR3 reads CASSGTGGSYEQHF. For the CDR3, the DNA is TGTGCCAGCAGTGGGACAGGGGGATCCTACGAGCAGCACTTC.

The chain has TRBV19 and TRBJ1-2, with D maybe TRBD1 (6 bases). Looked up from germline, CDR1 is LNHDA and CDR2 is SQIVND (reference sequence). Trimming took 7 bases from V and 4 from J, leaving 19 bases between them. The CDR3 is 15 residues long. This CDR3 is CASKSLDSGSYGYTF. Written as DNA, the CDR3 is TGTGCCAGTAAATCTCTGGACAGTGGCTCCTATGGCTACACCTTC.

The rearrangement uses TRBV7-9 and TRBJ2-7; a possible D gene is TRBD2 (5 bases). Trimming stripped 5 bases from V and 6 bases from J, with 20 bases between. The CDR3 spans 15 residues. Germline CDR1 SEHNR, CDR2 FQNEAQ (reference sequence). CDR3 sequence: CASSDPFFATSEQYF. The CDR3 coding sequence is TGTGCCAGCAGCGATCCTTTCTTTGCTACTAGCGAGCAGTACTTC.

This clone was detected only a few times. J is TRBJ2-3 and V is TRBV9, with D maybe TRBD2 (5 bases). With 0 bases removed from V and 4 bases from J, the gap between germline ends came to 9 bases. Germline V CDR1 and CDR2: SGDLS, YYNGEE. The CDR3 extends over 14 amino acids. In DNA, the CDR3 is TGTGCCAGCAGCGTAGAGATCGGGGCAGATACGCAGTATTTT. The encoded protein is CASSVEIGADTQYF.

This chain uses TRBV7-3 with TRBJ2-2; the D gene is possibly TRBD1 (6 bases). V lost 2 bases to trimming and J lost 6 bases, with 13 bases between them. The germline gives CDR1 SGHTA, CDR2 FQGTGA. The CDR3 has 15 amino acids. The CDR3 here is CASSLERSGAGELFF. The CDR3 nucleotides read TGTGCCAGCAGCTTAGAGAGGTCAGGGGCCGGGGAGCTGTTTTTT.

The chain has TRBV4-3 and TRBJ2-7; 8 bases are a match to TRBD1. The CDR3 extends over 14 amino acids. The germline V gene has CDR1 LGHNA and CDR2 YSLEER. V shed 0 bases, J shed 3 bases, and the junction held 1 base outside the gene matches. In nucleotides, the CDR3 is TGCGCCAGCAGCCAAGACAGGGGGCTCTACGAGCAGTACTTC. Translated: CASSQDRGLYEQYF.

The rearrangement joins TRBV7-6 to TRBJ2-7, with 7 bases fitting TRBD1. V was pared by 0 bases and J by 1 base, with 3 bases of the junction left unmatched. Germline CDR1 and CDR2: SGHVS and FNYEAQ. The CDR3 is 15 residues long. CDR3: CASSLADRASYEQYF. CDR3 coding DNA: TGTGCCAGCAGCTTAGCCGACAGGGCATCCTACGAGCAGTACTTC.